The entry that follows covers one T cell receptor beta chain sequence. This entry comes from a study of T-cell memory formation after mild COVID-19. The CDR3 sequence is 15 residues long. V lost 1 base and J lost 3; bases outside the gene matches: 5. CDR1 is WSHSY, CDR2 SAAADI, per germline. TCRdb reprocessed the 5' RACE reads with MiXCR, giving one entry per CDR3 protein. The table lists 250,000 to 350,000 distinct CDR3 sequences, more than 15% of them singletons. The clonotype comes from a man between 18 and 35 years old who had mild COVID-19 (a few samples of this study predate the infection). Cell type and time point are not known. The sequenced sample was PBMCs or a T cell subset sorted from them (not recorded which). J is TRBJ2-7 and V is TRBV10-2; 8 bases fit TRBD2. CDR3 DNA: TGCGCCAGCAGTGAGTGGGCGGGGGGAAGCTACGAGCAGTACTTC. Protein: CASSEWAGGSYEQYF.